This T cell receptor (beta chain) derives from a study of OX40 agonist ivuxolimab in advanced cancers. Study-wide background: The study gave patients intravenous ivuxolimab at 0.01 to 10 mg/kg every 2 weeks. Dose-escalation patients had hepatocellular carcinoma, melanoma, renal cell or head and neck cancer. Earlier treatment with anti-PD-1, anti-PD-L1 or anti-CTLA-4 was permitted, and 35% to 45% had received some.

The germline V and J ends were trimmed by 3 bases and 10 bases, with 10 bases remaining between them. The length of the CDR3 is 11 residues. CDR1 and CDR2 from the germline V gene are MDHEN and SYDVKM. Concerning this clone: The antigen is unknown.

Clones were read by immunoSEQ multiplex PCR, and TCRdb kept only the in-frame ones, dropping some. The sample lists fewer than 20,000 clones; 85% to 95% were seen once. Broader study findings: Among some nonresponders, normalized T-cell clonal expansion was also low.

Sequences were derived from CD4+ or CD8+ T cells sorted from blood, sampled in a trial of the OX40 agonist ivuxolimab. The genes are TRBV28 and TRBJ2-7, with a tentative D call TRBD2 (6 bases). The TCR was taken from an adult with an advanced solid tumor such as melanoma, head and neck, liver or kidney cancer. The CDR3 coding sequence is TGTGCCAGCAGTTTCTCGGGGGAACAGTACTTC. Its translation is CASSFSGEQYF.